The T cell receptor beta chain described here comes from a study of cytomegalovirus exposure and HLA in healthy donors. The study ran its PCR with 60 Vbeta and 13 Jbeta primers. Assay used: immunoSEQ multiplex PCR; TCRdb lists only in-frame clones, some missing. The repertoire consists of about 120,000 clones, with roughly 80% occurring once and the leading ten covering about 3.9%. Study-wide findings and caveats: Association of a missense DCLRE1C variant with TCR beta V- and J-gene trimming was reported in a later analysis. Rarity held for most TCR sequences, but there were some public TCRs that occurred in many donors.

Details on this clone: Its antigen remains unidentified.

Sequencing was performed on PBMCs. This receptor was obtained from a man between 18 and 29 years old in good health and CMV-seropositive.

CDR3 sequence: CASTLDRENGYTF. CDR3 sequence (DNA): TGTGCCAGTACCCTGGACAGGGAGAATGGCTACACCTTC. V usage is TRBV19 and J usage is TRBJ1-2; TRBD1 matches at 8 bases. This CDR3 has 13 residues. V lost 7 bases and J lost 6; bases outside the gene matches: 7. Germline assignment: CDR1 LNHDA and CDR2 SQIVND (reference sequence).